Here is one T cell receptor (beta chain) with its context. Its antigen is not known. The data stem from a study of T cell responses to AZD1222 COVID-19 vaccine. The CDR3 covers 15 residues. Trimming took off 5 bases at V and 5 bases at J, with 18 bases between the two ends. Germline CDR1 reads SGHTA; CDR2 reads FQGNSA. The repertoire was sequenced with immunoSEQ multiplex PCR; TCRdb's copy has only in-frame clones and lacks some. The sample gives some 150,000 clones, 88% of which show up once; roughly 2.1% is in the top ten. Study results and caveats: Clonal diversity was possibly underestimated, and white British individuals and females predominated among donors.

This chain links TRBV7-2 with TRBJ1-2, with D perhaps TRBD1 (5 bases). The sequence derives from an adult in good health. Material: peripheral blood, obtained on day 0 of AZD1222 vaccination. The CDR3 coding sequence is TGTGCCAGCAGCGCCGAAGGGGATCGACGTTATGGCTACACCTTC. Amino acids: CASSAEGDRRYGYTF.